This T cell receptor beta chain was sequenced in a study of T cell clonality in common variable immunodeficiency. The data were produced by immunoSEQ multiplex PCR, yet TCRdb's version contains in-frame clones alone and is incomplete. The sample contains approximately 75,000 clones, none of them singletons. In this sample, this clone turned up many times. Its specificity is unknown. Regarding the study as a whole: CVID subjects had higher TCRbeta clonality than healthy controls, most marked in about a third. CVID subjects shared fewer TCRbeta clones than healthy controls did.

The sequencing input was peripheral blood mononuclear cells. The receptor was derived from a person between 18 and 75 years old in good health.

The CDR3 region is CASSGPGLGNEQFF. Partial CDR3 DNA: TGCGCCAGCAGCGGACCGGGACTAGGGAATGAG. The J gene is TRBJ2-1, the V gene TRBV5-1; 8 bases agree with TRBD2. The sequenced fragment ends 3 residues before the CDR3 boundary, so the rest is inferred from the germline J gene. CDR1 SGHRS and CDR2 YFSETQ come from the germline V gene. J gave up 7 bases and V 4 bases, and 7 bases lay outside the gene matches. CDR3 length equals 14 residues.